These 20 T cell receptor beta chains share one sample of origin, sequenced in a study of cytotoxic CD8 clonotypes in ibrutinib-treated CLL. Sequenced by immunoSEQ multiplex PCR; TCRdb stores in-frame clones only, minus some. Of tens of thousands of clones in the sample, roughly three fifths are singletons; the top ten hold about 20%. This specimen consisted of PBMCs, obtained after 24 months of ibrutinib treatment. These receptors came from a human donor with chronic lymphocytic leukemia.

This clone was seen only a few times. V is TRBV10-3 and J is TRBJ1-5; possibly TRBD1 for D (5 bases). This CDR3 spans 12 amino acids. V lost 4 bases to trimming and J lost 8 bases, with 9 bases between them. The V gene's germline CDR1 is ENHRY and CDR2 SYGVKD. The CDR3 here is CAISGGEEPQHF. For the CDR3, the DNA is TGTGCCATCAGTGGGGGGGAGGAGCCCCAGCATTTT.

This clone was seen only a few times. The genes are TRBV12-5 and TRBJ2-1; TRBD2 matches at 8 bases. The CDR3 has 14 amino acids. The V and J ends lost 5 bases and 0 bases, in that order; junction bases with no gene match: 0. The germline CDR1 and CDR2 sequences are LGHNT and FRNRAP. The CDR3 coding sequence is TGTGCTAGTGGTACTAGCGGCTCCTACAATGAGCAGTTCTTC. This codes for CASGTSGSYNEQFF.

The chain couples TRBV28 to TRBJ2-4; TRBD1 agrees at 7 bases. The CDR3 spans 12 residues. The V gene end was trimmed by 3 bases and the J gene end by 9 bases; junction bases not matched to a gene: 2. The V gene's germline CDR1 is MDHEN and CDR2 SYDVKM. The DNA of the CDR3 is TGTGCCAGCAGTTTCCGACAGGGCATTCAGTACTTC. Translating it yields CASSFRQGIQYF.

V and J are TRBV15 and TRBJ1-5; TRBD1 agrees at 7 bases. The V and J ends lost 4 bases and 4 bases, in that order; junction bases with no gene match: 4. The V gene's germline CDR1 is LNHNV and CDR2 YYDKDF (reference sequence). The CDR3 consists of 14 residues. CDR3 protein: CATSTQGGNQPQHF. The CDR3 region has the DNA TGTGCCACCAGCACCCAGGGGGGGAATCAGCCCCAGCATTTT.

The rearrangement uses TRBV7-2 and TRBJ2-5, with TRBD1 matching over 8 bases. V gave up 5 bases and J gave up 9 bases; unmatched junction bases: 20. From germline, CDR1 is SGHTA and CDR2 FQGNSA. This CDR3 region has 17 residues. In DNA, the CDR3 is TGTGCCAGCAGCCTGCCCCGGACAGGGCCCCCAAAGGGGGCCCAGTACTTC. Translation: CASSLPRTGPPKGAQYF.

This chain uses TRBV15 with TRBJ2-7; D may be TRBD2 (6 bases). This CDR3 is 14 amino acids long. Trimming left V 0 bases short and J 4 bases short, with 10 bases between. Germline CDR1 is LNHNV and CDR2 is YYDKDF (reference sequence). The CDR3 protein is CATSRDGSRYEQYF. In nucleotides, the CDR3 is TGTGCCACCAGCAGAGACGGGAGCAGGTACGAGCAGTACTTC.

The chain combines TRBV7-8 with TRBJ2-3; D is possibly TRBD2 (6 bases). V dropped 5 bases and J dropped 2 bases, with 14 bases sitting between them. Germline V gene data show CDR1 as SGHVS and CDR2 as FQNEAQ. The CDR3 has 15 residues. The CDR3 loop reads CASSRELLNTDTQYF. In nucleotides, the CDR3 is TGTGCCAGCAGCCGGGAGCTACTCAACACAGATACGCAGTATTTT. The full variable domain, completed using reference TRBV7-8 and TRBJ2-3, is GAGVSQSPRYKVAKRGQDVALRCDPISGHVSLFWYQQALGQGPEFLTYFQNEAQLDKSGLPSDRFFAERPEGSVSTLKIQRTQQEDSAVYLCASSRELLNTDTQYFGPGTRLTVL.

This clone has a handful of counts. The genes are TRBV29-1 and TRBJ2-6; D remains unclear. Trimming cost V 1 base and J 0 bases, with 13 bases left between them. Germline V CDR1 and CDR2: SQVTM, ANQGSEA. The CDR3 spans 17 residues. CDR3 amino acids: CSVEARAALSGANVLTF. CDR3 nucleotide sequence: TGCAGCGTTGAAGCGAGAGCAGCCCTCTCTGGGGCCAACGTCCTGACTTTC.

This clone was observed a handful of times. The V and J genes are TRBV5-1 and TRBJ2-7; D ambiguous. The germline gives CDR1 SGHRS, CDR2 YFSETQ. The V gene lost 0 bases and the J gene lost 0 bases, with 10 bases spanning the gap. CDR3 length: 15 residues. CDR3 nucleotide sequence: TGCGCCAGCAGCTTGGGGGCAGGTTTCTCCTACGAGCAGTACTTC. Residues: CASSLGAGFSYEQYF.

Comments on this clone: A much larger clonotype is one base distant, so this may be a read error. This CDR3 is also generated by other DNA sequences in the sample. The chain carries TRBV4-2 and TRBJ1-4; D is undetermined. The CDR3 consists of 12 residues. Deletions cut 0 bases from V and 8 bases from J, with 4 bases between. Germline V gene sequence: CDR1 LGHNA, CDR2 YNFKEQ. CDR3 in amino acids: CASSQDREKLFF. CDR3 DNA sequence: TGTGCCAGCAGCCAAGATCGAGAAAAACTGTTTTTT.

The V call is TRBV5-1, the J call TRBJ2-3; 10 bases are shared with TRBD2. The germline V gene encodes CDR1 SGHRS and CDR2 YFSETQ. The CDR3 runs 16 residues. V gave up 0 bases and J gave up 2 bases; unmatched junction bases: 3. The CDR3 region is CASSLDGTSATDTQYF. CDR3 bases: TGCGCCAGCAGCTTGGATGGGACTAGCGCCACAGATACGCAGTATTTT.

V usage is TRBV11-3 and J usage is TRBJ2-3, with a weak D call TRBD2 (6 bases). There are 13 residues in the CDR3. Germline V lookup: CDR1 SGHNT, CDR2 YENEEA. Trimming removed 3 bases from V and 6 bases from J, with 10 bases in between. DNA for the CDR3: TGTGCCAGCAGCTTCTTGGGAGGTGATACGCAGTATTTT. Protein: CASSFLGGDTQYF. The complete variable domain, with remaining parts taken from reference TRBV11-3 and TRBJ2-3, reads EAGVVQSPRYKIIEKKQPVAFWCNPISGHNTLYWYLQNLGQGPELLIRYENEEAVDDSQLPKDRFSAERLKGVDSTLKIQPAELGDSAVYLCASSFLGGDTQYFGPGTRLTVL.

V gene TRBV5-4 combines with J gene TRBJ2-3, with 10 bases identical to TRBD2. Germline V CDR1 and CDR2: SGHNT, YYREEE (reference sequence). The CDR3 loop spans 13 amino acids. J was trimmed by 5 bases and V by 9 bases; bases with no gene match: 6. CDR3 in DNA: TGTGCCATAAGCGGGGGGGCCATAGATACGCAGTATTTT. Its translation: CAISGGAIDTQYF. Complete variable domain (other parts from reference TRBV5-4 and TRBJ2-3): ETGVTQSPTHLIKTRGQQVTLRCSSQSGHNTVSWYQQALGQGPQFIFQYYREEENGRGNFPPRFSGLQFPNYSSELNVNALELDDSALYLCAISGGAIDTQYFGPGTRLTVL.

The chain recombines TRBV13 with TRBJ2-7, with a weak D call TRBD1 (5 bases). The CDR3 contains 16 residues. The V and J ends lost 0 bases and 4 bases respectively, with 16 bases between them. CDR1 and CDR2 from the germline V gene are PRHDT and FYEKMQ (reference sequence). The CDR3 region has the DNA TGTGCCAGCAGCTTAGGCTTAGGGGCTGAGACGTACGAGCAGTACTTC. This codes for CASSLGLGAETYEQYF.

This clone was observed once. The chain recombines TRBV28 with TRBJ1-1; D not certain. This CDR3 is 13 amino acids long. Germline CDR1 is MDHEN and CDR2 is SYDVKM. V lost 3 bases to trimming and J lost 1 base, with 6 bases between them. The CDR3 here is CASSFTPNTEAFF. The CDR3 nucleotides read TGTGCCAGCAGTTTCACACCGAACACTGAAGCTTTCTTT.

On this clone: The sample contains more than one DNA sequence encoding this CDR3. The chain uses TRBV4-2 and TRBJ2-7, with D possibly TRBD2 on 5 matching bases. The CDR3 spans 15 residues. Deletions cut 2 bases from V and 6 bases from J, with 17 bases between. Germline values: CDR1 LGHNA, CDR2 YNFKEQ. DNA for the CDR3: TGTGCCAGCAGCCAAACTAGGGCTAGTGGGAGCGAGCAGTACTTC. Its translation: CASSQTRASGSEQYF.

This clone came up a few times. The chain recombines TRBV27 with TRBJ2-7; TRBD1 or TRBD2 may be the D gene (5 bases each). Deletions cut 4 bases from V and 13 bases from J, with 20 bases between. The CDR3 loop spans 13 amino acids. CDR1 and CDR2 from the germline V gene are MNHEY and SMNVEV (reference sequence). DNA of the CDR3: TGTGCCAGCAGTTCAGAGCGGATGAGGGGCCTCTACTTC. It yields the protein CASSSERMRGLYF.

V usage is TRBV11-3 and J usage is TRBJ2-1, with D tentatively TRBD2 (6 bases). The CDR3 has 16 residues. The V gene lost 5 bases and the J gene lost 6 bases, with 20 bases spanning the gap. Germline-derived CDR1 and CDR2 are SGHNT and YENEEA. The CDR3: CASSRGGLVGTNEQFF. CDR3 in DNA: TGTGCCAGCAGCCGAGGAGGGCTAGTGGGCACCAATGAGCAGTTCTTC. Together with reference TRBV11-3 and TRBJ2-1, the CDR3 gives the full variable domain: EAGVVQSPRYKIIEKKQPVAFWCNPISGHNTLYWYLQNLGQGPELLIRYENEEAVDDSQLPKDRFSAERLKGVDSTLKIQPAELGDSAVYLCASSRGGLVGTNEQFFGPGTRLTVL.

A few counts support this clone. The chain couples TRBV27 to TRBJ2-1; 9 nucleotides match TRBD2. Losses at the gene ends were 3 bases for V and 8 bases for J; bases not matched to a gene: 8. The CDR3 consists of 15 residues. Germline CDR1 and CDR2: MNHEY and SMNVEV (reference sequence). The CDR3 protein is CASSFSGRVGYEQFF. CDR3 DNA: TGTGCCAGCAGTTTTAGCGGGAGAGTTGGCTATGAGCAGTTCTTC.

The V gene is TRBV6-5, the J gene TRBJ2-7; 7 nucleotides match TRBD1. Germline V gene sequence: CDR1 MNHEY, CDR2 SVGAGI. The CDR3 runs to 13 residues. Trimming removed 4 bases from V and 7 bases from J; junction bases left unmatched: 7. In DNA, the CDR3 is TGTGCCAGCAGTTCACAGGGGATGGGGGAGCAGTACGTC. Protein: CASSSQGMGEQYV.